This T cell receptor (beta chain) was retrieved from a study of blood T cell repertoires in COVID-19. Study summary: Samples taken during acute and convalescent COVID-19 were collected in the United States, Italy and Spain. From T cells, B-cell-depleted T cells, or PBMCs came the material, which was cDNA or gDNA.

Original methodology: Reference gene primer amplification gave nucleated cell count estimates. Using immunoSEQ multiplex PCR, the repertoire was profiled, and TCRdb retains in-frame clones only, with some absent. From that table come the V and J calls and clone size; the DNA was used to work out D and trimming. The sample contains 100,000 or so clones, roughly four fifths of which appear only once. Germline V gene sequence: CDR1 SGHTA, CDR2 FQGNSA. V shed 5 bases and J shed 0 bases, with 14 bases lying between them. The CDR3 is 15 amino acids. The TCR was taken from a woman between 65 and 79 years old with acute or convalescent COVID-19. The chain couples TRBV7-2 to TRBJ2-7; D might be TRBD2 (5 bases). The material sequenced was peripheral blood. CDR3 coding DNA: TGTGCCAGCAGCGCCCTAGCCGTCGACTCCTACGAGCAGTACTTC. It codes for CASSALAVDSYEQYF.